The 28 T cell receptor beta chains below come from one sample, sequenced in a study of blood T cell repertoires in COVID-19. Profiled with immunoSEQ multiplex PCR; TCRdb holds only in-frame clones, not every one. The top ten clones hold roughly 4.6% of a sample with about 250,000 clones, 85% of them seen once. The sequencing sample was made of peripheral blood. The receptors were gathered from a man aged 45-60 years with active or convalescent COVID-19.

In this sample, this clone turned up once. The chain employs TRBV18 and TRBJ1-5, with no clear D. V was cut by 5 bases and J by 0 bases, with 14 bases left in between. This CDR3 spans 16 amino acids. CDR1 KGHSH and CDR2 LQKENI come from the germline V gene. The CDR3 loop reads CASSKGGEYSNQPQHF. The CDR3 coding sequence is TGTGCCAGCTCAAAGGGCGGGGAATATAGCAATCAGCCCCAGCATTTT.

The CDR3: CASSYRGGTEAFF. Written as DNA, the CDR3 is TGTGCCAGCAGTTACAGGGGGGGCACTGAAGCTTTCTTT. This chain connects TRBV28 to TRBJ1-1, with 8 bases fitting TRBD1. The CDR3 is made up of 13 amino acids. Germline lookup yields CDR1 MDHEN and CDR2 SYDVKM. With 4 bases clipped from V and 4 bases from J, the junction kept 2 bases outside the gene matches.

This clone occurred once. Here the CDR3 reads CSASSLAGKYNEQFF. The CDR3 DNA is TGCAGTGCTAGTTCACTAGCGGGAAAGTACAATGAGCAGTTCTTC. The V and J genes are TRBV20-1 and TRBJ2-1, with 10 bases lining up with TRBD2. V trimming: 3 bases; J trimming: 4 bases; junction bases outside the gene matches: 6. CDR1 and CDR2 from the germline V gene are DFQATT and SNEGSKA (reference sequence). CDR3 length: 15 amino acids.

The J gene is TRBJ2-2, the V gene TRBV3-1 (or the pseudogene TRBV3-2); 7 bases fit TRBD2. The ends lost 4 bases at V and 5 bases at J; junction bases unmatched: 10. The CDR3 loop spans 16 amino acids. CDR1 is LGHDT, CDR2 YNNKEL, per germline (reference sequence). The CDR3 protein is CASSPTGLIETGELFF. The CDR3 DNA is TGTGCCAGCAGCCCCACGGGACTAATAGAGACCGGGGAGCTGTTTTTT.

The chain joins TRBV25-1 to TRBJ2-2, with D unresolved. The CDR3 contains 11 residues. V lost 5 bases and J 6 bases, leaving 4 bases between the germline ends. CDR1 and CDR2 from the germline V gene are MGHDK and SYGVNS. This chain's CDR3 is CASSSPGELFF. The CDR3 region has the DNA TGTGCCAGCAGTTCTCCCGGGGAGCTGTTTTTT. Combining the CDR3 with reference TRBV25-1 and TRBJ2-2 gives the whole variable domain EADIYQTPRYLVIGTGKKITLECSQTMGHDKMYWYQQDPGMELHLIHYSYGVNSTEKGDLSSESTVSRIRTEHFPLTLESARPSHTSQYLCASSSPGELFFGEGSRLTVL.

The rearrangement links TRBV7-9 to TRBJ1-6; D might be TRBD1 (5 bases). Trimming cost V 5 bases and J 7 bases, with 15 bases left between them. This CDR3 spans 15 amino acids. CDR1 and CDR2 (germline): SEHNR, FQNEAQ (reference sequence). CDR3 sequence (DNA): TGTGCCAGCAGCCCAGAGTCTCAGGGAAATTCACCCCTCCACTTT. This gives the protein CASSPESQGNSPLHF.

This clone has a single count. The chain uses TRBV5-1 and TRBJ1-5; D might be TRBD1 (6 bases). Trimming took 4 bases from V and 2 from J, leaving 13 bases between them. The CDR3 sequence is 15 residues long. Per germline, CDR1 SGHRS and CDR2 YFSETQ. For the CDR3, the DNA is TGCGCCAGCAGCCCCACGGCAGGGGGCAATCAGCCCCAGCATTTT. Translating gives CASSPTAGGNQPQHF. The full variable domain, rest sourced from reference TRBV5-1 and TRBJ1-5, is KAGVTQTPRYLIKTRGQQVTLSCSPISGHRSVSWYQQTPGQGLQFLFEYFSETQRNKGNFPGRFSGRQFSNSRSEMNVSTLELGDSALYLCASSPTAGGNQPQHFGDGTRLSIL.

The DNA for the CDR3 is TGTGCCAGCCTGGGACTAGGGGGCAGCTCCTACGAGCAGTACTTC. Amino acid sequence: CASLGLGGSSYEQYF. V and J are TRBV2 and TRBJ2-7; D is perhaps TRBD2 (8 bases). Trimming cost V 8 bases and J 0 bases, with 17 bases left between them. The CDR3 is 15 residues long. Germline loops: CDR1 SNHLY, CDR2 FYNNEI.

The chain combines TRBV2 with TRBJ1-5, with 8 bases that match TRBD1. Germline values: CDR1 SNHLY, CDR2 FYNNEI. V dropped 6 bases and J dropped 7; count of bases not matched to a gene: 8. This CDR3 comprises 14 residues. The CDR3 sequence is CASRQDRGGQPQHF. CDR3 DNA sequence: TGTGCCAGCAGACAAGACAGGGGTGGGCAGCCCCAGCATTTT.

A few counts support this clone. The chain employs TRBV27 and TRBJ2-3; the match to TRBD2 covers 14 bases. The CDR3 has 20 amino acids. V lost 5 bases to trimming and J lost 1 base; unmatched junction nucleotides: 14. CDR1 MNHEY and CDR2 SMNVEV come from the germline V gene (reference sequence). DNA for the CDR3: TGTGCCAGCAGTCACACCATGGGACTAGCGGGAGTTGAGGGCACAGATACGCAGTATTTT. Translated: CASSHTMGLAGVEGTDTQYF.

This clone appeared a single time. V usage is TRBV3-1 (or the pseudogene TRBV3-2) and J usage is TRBJ2-3; D remains unclear. Deletions cut 0 bases from V and 4 bases from J, with 11 bases between. CDR3 length equals 15 residues. Looked up from germline, CDR1 is LGHDT and CDR2 is YNNKEL (reference sequence). The CDR3 DNA is TGTGCCAGCAGCCAAGACCCCAGCGTCGCAGATACGCAGTATTTT. It encodes CASSQDPSVADTQYF.

This chain uses TRBV9 with TRBJ2-3, with 7 bases matching TRBD2. CDR1 and CDR2 (germline): SGDLS, YYNGEE. This CDR3 spans 16 amino acids. V lost 4 bases and J lost 4; bases outside the gene matches: 12. CDR3 nucleotides: TGTGCCAGCAGCACCGCGTGGGCGGGAGACCCAGATACGCAGTATTTT. Amino acids: CASSTAWAGDPDTQYF. The entire variable domain, with the rest obtained from reference TRBV9 and TRBJ2-3, is as follows: DSGVTQTPKHLITATGQRVTLRCSPRSGDLSVYWYQQSLDQGLQFLIQYYNGEERAKGNILERFSAQQFPDLHSELNLSSLELGDSALYFCASSTAWAGDPDTQYFGPGTRLTVL.

The chain joins TRBV9 to TRBJ2-1, with TRBD1 matching over 10 bases. J gave up 2 bases and V 3 bases, and 5 bases lay outside the gene matches. This CDR3 has 16 residues. The germline gives CDR1 SGDLS, CDR2 YYNGEE. The chain's CDR3 is CASSGGTGDAYNEQFF. CDR3 nucleotide sequence: TGTGCCAGCAGCGGGGGGACAGGGGATGCCTACAATGAGCAGTTCTTC.

The V call is TRBV24-1, the J call TRBJ2-2; maybe TRBD2 (5 bases). This CDR3 spans 16 amino acids. Germline CDR1 and CDR2: KGHDR and SFDVKD. The ends were cut back, 3 bases at V and 5 bases at J, with 15 bases in the middle. The CDR3 DNA sequence: TGTGCCACCAGTGATCCTATCCGGGGTTTGACCGGGGAGCTGTTTTTT. Translated, it gives CATSDPIRGLTGELFF.

The rearrangement uses TRBV5-1 and TRBJ2-7; 9 bases line up with TRBD2. With 0 bases clipped from V and 2 bases from J, the junction kept 6 bases outside the gene matches. The CDR3 loop spans 16 amino acids. Germline CDR1 is SGHRS and CDR2 is YFSETQ. CDR3 amino acids: CASSLEPSGITYEQYF. CDR3 nucleotides: TGCGCCAGCAGCTTGGAGCCTAGCGGGATCACCTACGAGCAGTACTTC. Full variable domain (remainder filled in from reference TRBV5-1 and TRBJ2-7): KAGVTQTPRYLIKTRGQQVTLSCSPISGHRSVSWYQQTPGQGLQFLFEYFSETQRNKGNFPGRFSGRQFSNSRSEMNVSTLELGDSALYLCASSLEPSGITYEQYFGPGTRLTVT.

The gene calls are TRBV18 and TRBJ2-5; D is possibly TRBD2 (6 bases). The CDR3 covers 13 residues. The germline V and J ends were trimmed by 6 bases and 5 bases, with 13 bases remaining between them. CDR1 is KGHSH and CDR2 is LQKENI in the germline V gene. CDR3 residues: CASSQRLEETQYF. CDR3 sequence (DNA): TGTGCCAGCTCCCAAAGACTAGAGGAGACCCAGTACTTC.

With respect to this clone: Other DNA sequences of this sample code for an identical CDR3. The CDR3 coding sequence is TGTGCCAGCAGACTAGCGGGAGGCAATGAGCAGTTCTTC. It is translated as CASRLAGGNEQFF. The chain uses TRBV27 and TRBJ2-1, with 12 nucleotides matching TRBD2. CDR3 length: 13 amino acids. J gave up 6 bases and V 6 bases, and 0 bases lay outside the gene matches. The germline CDR1 and CDR2 sequences are MNHEY and SMNVEV (reference sequence).

This chain uses TRBV3-1 (or the pseudogene TRBV3-2) with TRBJ2-2; D is ambiguous. Germline CDR1 LGHDT, CDR2 YNNKEL (reference sequence). Trimming removed 4 bases at V and 5 bases at J, with 8 bases between. The CDR3 extends over 13 amino acids. The CDR3 DNA reads TGTGCCAGCAGCCCCGGGTATACCGGGGAGCTGTTTTTT. It is translated as CASSPGYTGELFF.

The V and J genes are TRBV4-1 and TRBJ1-6; D is undetermined. The length of the CDR3 is 16 residues. V lost 1 base to trimming and J lost 10 bases, with 17 bases between them. Germline CDR1 and CDR2: MGHRA and YSYEKL. This chain's CDR3 is CASSQGLHMVGSPLHF. CDR3 DNA sequence: TGCGCCAGCAGCCAAGGTCTGCACATGGTGGGCTCACCCCTCCACTTT.

V and J are TRBV13 and TRBJ2-2; no clear D gene. This CDR3 comprises 14 residues. V lost 3 bases, J lost 1 base, and 6 bases lay in between. Germline assignment: CDR1 PRHDT and CDR2 FYEKMQ (reference sequence). The CDR3, as DNA: TGTGCCAGCAGCTTGCTCGGGAACACCGGGGAGCTGTTTTTT. It yields the protein CASSLLGNTGELFF.

V gene TRBV29-1 combines with J gene TRBJ1-4, with D tentatively TRBD1 (6 bases). Germline lookup yields CDR1 SQVTM and CDR2 ANQGSEA. V lost 7 bases and J lost 0, with 15 bases in between. The CDR3 has 15 amino acids. As DNA, the CDR3 is TGCAGCGCCCTGGCTAGGACAGCAACTAATGAAAAACTGTTTTTT. This translates into CSALARTATNEKLFF.

In DNA, the CDR3 is TGTGCCAGCAGCCCTACTCAGACAGGGACCTATGGCTACACCTTC. This encodes CASSPTQTGTYGYTF. V usage is TRBV3-1 (or the pseudogene TRBV3-2) and J usage is TRBJ1-2, with TRBD1 matching 7 bases. V gave up 4 bases and J gave up 4 bases; unmatched junction bases: 9. This CDR3 region has 15 residues. Germline CDR1 and CDR2: LGHDT and YNNKEL (reference sequence).

This chain links TRBV6-5 with TRBJ2-7, with 8 bases that match TRBD2. Germline values: CDR1 MNHEY, CDR2 SVGAGI. This CDR3 region has 13 residues. With 6 bases clipped from V and 5 bases from J, the junction kept 6 bases outside the gene matches. The CDR3 reads CASRKRGLHEQYF. CDR3 in DNA: TGTGCCAGCAGGAAGCGGGGGTTACACGAGCAGTACTTC.

This clone was seen a handful of times. DNA of the CDR3: TGTGCCAGCAGCCCCCGGGACAGGGGGTCCGGAAACACCATATATTTT. This translates into CASSPRDRGSGNTIYF. The V call is TRBV9, the J call TRBJ1-3; 11 positions match TRBD1. J gave up 4 bases and V 4 bases, and 7 bases lay outside the gene matches. This CDR3 contains 16 residues. Looked up from germline, CDR1 is SGDLS and CDR2 is YYNGEE.

The chain has TRBV14 and TRBJ1-1; D call uncertain. Germline CDR1 reads SGHDN; CDR2 reads FVKESK. The CDR3 is 15 residues long. V lost 2 bases and J lost 0, with 10 bases in between. The CDR3 is CASSQTELMNTEAFF. The CDR3 DNA reads as TGTGCCAGCAGCCAAACAGAGCTCATGAACACTGAAGCTTTCTTT.

The genes are TRBV27 and TRBJ2-1; possibly TRBD1 for D (6 bases). From germline, CDR1 is MNHEY and CDR2 SMNVEV (reference sequence). This CDR3 region has 13 residues. V lost 6 bases and J lost 4, with 10 bases in between. The DNA of the CDR3 is TGTGCCAGCAGAGGACAGAATTACAATGAGCAGTTCTTC. Protein product: CASRGQNYNEQFF.

The CDR3 bases are TGCGCCAGCAGCTTCACAGGGGGAAATGAAAAACTGTTTTTT. Translation: CASSFTGGNEKLFF. The chain joins TRBV5-1 to TRBJ1-4, with 8 bases identical to TRBD1. The V gene's germline CDR1 is SGHRS and CDR2 YFSETQ. The length of the CDR3 is 14 residues. With 2 bases clipped from V and 5 bases from J, the junction kept 2 bases outside the gene matches.

In this sample, this clone turned up a few times. The chain combines TRBV15 with TRBJ1-2; 11 bases agree with TRBD1. Germline V gene lookup returns CDR1 LNHNV and CDR2 YYDKDF (reference sequence). CDR3 length: 14 residues. With 1 base clipped from V and 6 bases from J, the junction kept 1 base outside the gene matches. This CDR3 reads CATSRGTGGDGYTF. The CDR3 nucleotides are TGTGCCACCAGCAGAGGGACAGGGGGCGATGGCTACACCTTC.